Following are 26 T cell receptor beta chains from one sample sequenced in a study of CD8 T cells in ankylosing spondylitis. One entry per CDR3 protein results from TCRdb running MiXCR on the 5' RACE reads. Of 200,000 to 250,000 distinct CDR3 sequences listed, around 10% are singletons. The source material was blood, either unsorted or a sorted T cell fraction (not recorded which). These receptors were taken from a male donor with ankylosing spondylitis or in good health (not recorded which).

This clonotype appeared many times. The V call is TRBV4-1, the J call TRBJ2-1, with D unresolved. V was clipped by 2 bases and J by 8 bases, with 19 bases between them. The V gene's germline CDR1 is MGHRA and CDR2 YSYEKL. The CDR3 covers 16 residues. DNA of the CDR3: TGCGCCAGCAGCCAACTCCAGGTAGGGCCCGAGGATGAGCAGTTCTTC. It is translated as CASSQLQVGPEDEQFF.

This clonotype was seen repeatedly, ten times or more. The chain joins TRBV12-3 or TRBV12-4 to TRBJ1-1, with unresolved D. The CDR3 spans 14 residues. V shed 5 bases and J shed 1 base, with 11 bases lying between them. CDR3 in amino acids: CASSQRAGNTEAFF. Here the CDR3 DNA reads TGTGCCAGCAGTCAAAGGGCGGGGAACACTGAAGCTTTCTTT.

Note on this clonotype: A read error may produce the germline difference seen at one junction end. This chain connects TRBV7-9 to TRBJ1-5; D unresolved. Germline V gene data show CDR1 as SEHNR and CDR2 as FQNEAQ (reference sequence). This CDR3 has 12 amino acids. Here the CDR3 reads CASSFSDQSQHF. The CDR3 DNA reads as TGTGCCAGCAGCTTTTCCGATCAGTCCCAGCATTTT.

This clonotype was detected many times. V and J are TRBV7-9 and TRBJ1-2, with D maybe TRBD1 (6 bases). Germline CDR1 and CDR2: SEHNR and FQNEAQ (reference sequence). The CDR3 has 15 residues. Trimming shortened V by 4 bases and J by 5 bases, and 17 bases separated the two germline ends. CDR3 residues: CASSSGAGVKYGYTF. CDR3 bases: TGTGCCAGCAGCTCAGGGGCGGGGGTAAAGTATGGCTACACCTTC.

There are many counts of this clonotype. The chain is built from TRBV5-1 and TRBJ2-1, with TRBD2 as a possible D gene (5 bases). Germline V gene lookup returns CDR1 SGHRS and CDR2 YFSETQ. Trimming removed 6 bases at V and 0 bases at J, with 13 bases between. The CDR3 extends over 15 amino acids. Here the CDR3 DNA reads TGCGCCAGCAATTTAGCGACGAACTCCTACAATGAGCAGTTCTTC. Amino acid sequence: CASNLATNSYNEQFF.

This clonotype was counted between two and nine times. The V gene is TRBV9, the J gene TRBJ2-5; 8 bases match TRBD2. The V gene's germline CDR1 is SGDLS and CDR2 YYNGEE. J was trimmed by 7 bases and V by 0 bases; bases with no gene match: 8. The CDR3 runs 15 residues. The DNA of the CDR3 is TGTGCCAGCAGCGTAGCGGGAGGGCCAAGAGGGACCCAGTACTTC. Amino acids: CASSVAGGPRGTQYF.

The table lists this clonotype with many counts. J is TRBJ2-1 and V is TRBV20-1; unclear D gene. This CDR3 has 15 amino acids. Germline V CDR1 and CDR2: DFQATT, SNEGSKA (reference sequence). V dropped 0 bases and J dropped 0 bases, with 9 bases sitting between them. The CDR3 region is CSARDVRSSYNEQFF. CDR3 nucleotides: TGCAGTGCTAGAGATGTCCGGAGCTCCTACAATGAGCAGTTCTTC.

Many counts were recorded for this clonotype. This chain connects TRBV5-1 to TRBJ2-5; 7 bases agree with TRBD2. Looked up from germline, CDR1 is SGHRS and CDR2 is YFSETQ. V lost 0 bases to trimming and J lost 1 base; unmatched junction nucleotides: 6. This CDR3 comprises 16 residues. CDR3 bases: TGCGCCAGCAGCTTGGGCCTAGCGGTCATCCAAGAGACCCAGTACTTC. Amino acid sequence: CASSLGLAVIQETQYF.

This clonotype was observed at least ten times. The chain links TRBV12-3 or TRBV12-4 to TRBJ1-5, with D unclear. The V end was cut by 2 bases, the J end by 6 bases, with 8 bases between. The CDR3 consists of 13 residues. In DNA, the CDR3 is TGTGCCAGCAGTTTAAACGAGGCTCAGCCCCAGCATTTT. Residues: CASSLNEAQPQHF.

There are a few counts of this clonotype. A much larger clone differs by one base, so this may be a read error. CDR3: CASGGADTGELFF. The CDR3 DNA is TGTGCCAGCGGGGGCGCGGACACCGGGGAGCTGTTTTTT. The gene calls are TRBV28 and TRBJ2-2; D is perhaps TRBD1 (6 bases). The ends were cut back, 8 bases at V and 3 bases at J, with 10 bases in the middle. This CDR3 has 13 amino acids. Germline values: CDR1 MDHEN, CDR2 SYDVKM.

This clonotype was seen many times. This sequence joins TRBV12-3 or TRBV12-4 and TRBJ2-1; 14 positions agree with TRBD2. This CDR3 has 18 residues. V was pared by 6 bases and J by 1 base, with 8 bases of the junction left unmatched. CDR3 sequence reads: CASRMTSGGARSYNEQFF. The CDR3 region has the DNA TGTGCCAGCAGGATGACTAGCGGGGGGGCTCGGTCCTACAATGAGCAGTTCTTC.

This clonotype was counted ten times or more. The chain combines TRBV28 with TRBJ1-1; D is undetermined. CDR3 size: 15 residues. Germline lookup yields CDR1 MDHEN and CDR2 SYDVKM. Between the trimmed V and J ends, which lost 10 bases and 1 base, there was a span of 19 bases. The CDR3 bases are TGTGCCACCACCTCTCAATCAGGAGCGAACACTGAAGCTTTCTTT. Translating it yields CATTSQSGANTEAFF.

This clonotype was seen many times. The J gene is TRBJ1-3, the V gene TRBV5-6; D is unclear. This CDR3 comprises 17 residues. V was trimmed by 3 bases and J by 1 base, leaving 17 bases between them. CDR1 is SGHDT and CDR2 is YYEEEE in the germline V gene. The CDR3 spells CASSWGTSGVSGNTIYF. The CDR3 bases are TGTGCCAGCAGCTGGGGTACCTCGGGAGTATCTGGAAACACCATATATTTT.

This chain uses TRBV20-1 with TRBJ2-5; maybe TRBD2 (6 bases). The V end was cut by 7 bases, the J end by 2 bases, with 14 bases between. Per the germline V gene, CDR1 is DFQATT and CDR2 is SNEGSKA (reference sequence). The CDR3 length is 13 residues. The CDR3 loop is CSVPGLTQETQYF. DNA for the CDR3: TGCAGTGTTCCGGGACTTACACAAGAGACCCAGTACTTC.

This clonotype was seen repeatedly, ten times or more. The chain combines TRBV5-1 with TRBJ1-4, with TRBD1 matching 9 bases. Trimming removed 4 bases from V and 8 bases from J; junction bases left unmatched: 6. CDR3 length: 14 residues. CDR1 SGHRS and CDR2 YFSETQ come from the germline V gene. Written as DNA, the CDR3 is TGCGCCAGCAGCCATGGGACAGGGCGGGAAAAACTGTTTTTT. Residues: CASSHGTGREKLFF.

This clonotype was observed a handful of times. The chain recombines TRBV2 with TRBJ2-7, with D maybe TRBD1 (5 bases). V gave up 7 bases and J gave up 6 bases, with 16 bases separating them. Germline V gene lookup returns CDR1 SNHLY and CDR2 FYNNEI. The CDR3 spans 13 residues. CDR3 nucleotides: TGTGCCAGCATGAGAGCCCCAGGGCGCGAGCAGTACTTC. Residues: CASMRAPGREQYF.

This clonotype was seen a handful of times. One end of the junction fails to match germline, which may point to a read error. The chain employs TRBV18 and TRBJ2-7, with TRBD2 matching 13 bases. CDR3 length: 15 residues. Germline-derived CDR1 and CDR2 are KGHSH and LQKENI. CDR3 nucleotides: TGTGCCAGCTCACCTTCCGGGACTAGCGGGAACATGACTACCTTC. It specifies CASSPSGTSGNMTTF.

This clonotype was recorded at least ten times. V usage is TRBV20-1 and J usage is TRBJ2-3; TRBD1 aligns across 11 bases. The CDR3 spans 15 residues. Germline V gene data show CDR1 as DFQATT and CDR2 as SNEGSKA (reference sequence). After removal of 2 bases from V and 4 bases from J, the junction contained 5 bases not matched to a gene. Written as DNA, the CDR3 is TGCAGTGCTAGAAGGACAGGGGGCTGGGCAGATACGCAGTATTTT. It specifies CSARRTGGWADTQYF.

This clonotype was observed at least ten times. The chain recombines TRBV25-1 with TRBJ2-7, with 8 bases identical to TRBD1. The CDR3 loop spans 13 amino acids. Germline CDR1 and CDR2: MGHDK and SYGVNS. Trimming at V came to 7 bases and at J to 1 base, leaving 3 bases not matched to a gene. The chain's CDR3 is CASKGQESYEQYF. Written as DNA, the CDR3 is TGTGCCAGCAAGGGACAGGAATCCTACGAGCAGTACTTC.

There are many counts of this clonotype. The chain joins TRBV12-3 or TRBV12-4 to TRBJ2-5, with 8 bases aligning to TRBD1. The CDR3 extends over 17 amino acids. V gave up 3 bases and J gave up 1 base; unmatched junction bases: 10. CDR3 region: CASSFRQGLGRQETQYF. The CDR3 region has the DNA TGTGCCAGCAGTTTTCGACAGGGGTTGGGGCGCCAAGAGACCCAGTACTTC.

The chain links TRBV6-1 to TRBJ2-2; D not resolved. Between the trimmed V and J ends, which lost 6 bases and 6 bases, there was a span of 8 bases. CDR1 and CDR2 (germline): MNHNS, SASEGT. The CDR3 runs to 12 residues. The CDR3 is CASRSDPGELFF. CDR3 nucleotide sequence: TGTGCCAGCAGGTCAGACCCCGGGGAGCTGTTTTTT.

This clonotype was recorded a few times. The rearrangement joins TRBV2 to TRBJ1-2; D may be TRBD1 (6 bases). V lost 6 bases, J lost 5 bases, and 13 bases lay in between. This CDR3 contains 13 residues. CDR1 SNHLY and CDR2 FYNNEI come from the germline V gene. CDR3 loop: CASSTNRAYGYTF. CDR3 sequence (DNA): TGTGCCAGCAGCACGAACAGGGCATATGGCTACACCTTC.

The V and J genes are TRBV7-9 and TRBJ2-3; D gene ambiguous. Per the germline V gene, CDR1 is SEHNR and CDR2 is FQNEAQ (reference sequence). This CDR3 has 15 amino acids. V was shortened by 0 bases and J by 4 bases, with 11 bases between the two germline ends. The CDR3 spells CASSLAPHTADTQYF. The CDR3 coding sequence is TGTGCCAGCAGCTTAGCTCCCCACACTGCAGATACGCAGTATTTT.

This clonotype has ten or more counts. The chain combines TRBV5-1 with TRBJ2-5; the match to TRBD1 covers 8 bases. Trimming removed 4 bases from V and 4 bases from J; junction bases left unmatched: 6. CDR1 is SGHRS and CDR2 is YFSETQ in the germline V gene. The CDR3 is made up of 14 amino acids. This CDR3 is CASSHGQGRETQYF. The CDR3 nucleotides are TGCGCCAGCAGCCACGGACAGGGACGAGAGACCCAGTACTTC.

This clonotype was seen a few times. The chain is built from TRBV7-6 and TRBJ2-2; D is undetermined. V was trimmed by 4 bases and J by 2 bases, leaving 20 bases between them. The CDR3 extends over 18 amino acids. Germline V CDR1 and CDR2: SGHVS, FNYEAQ. The chain's CDR3 is CASSSPEIGQDNTGELFF. The CDR3 DNA reads TGTGCCAGCAGCTCCCCCGAAATTGGGCAGGACAACACCGGGGAGCTGTTTTTT.

V gene TRBV5-6 combines with J gene TRBJ2-3, with a possible D match to TRBD2 (6 bases). Germline lookup yields CDR1 SGHDT and CDR2 YYEEEE. V lost 0 bases and J 0 bases, leaving 11 bases between the germline ends. The CDR3 sequence is 16 residues long. CDR3 DNA: TGTGCCAGCAGCTTGGGATCAGGGACTAGCACAGATACGCAGTATTTT. It codes for CASSLGSGTSTDTQYF.